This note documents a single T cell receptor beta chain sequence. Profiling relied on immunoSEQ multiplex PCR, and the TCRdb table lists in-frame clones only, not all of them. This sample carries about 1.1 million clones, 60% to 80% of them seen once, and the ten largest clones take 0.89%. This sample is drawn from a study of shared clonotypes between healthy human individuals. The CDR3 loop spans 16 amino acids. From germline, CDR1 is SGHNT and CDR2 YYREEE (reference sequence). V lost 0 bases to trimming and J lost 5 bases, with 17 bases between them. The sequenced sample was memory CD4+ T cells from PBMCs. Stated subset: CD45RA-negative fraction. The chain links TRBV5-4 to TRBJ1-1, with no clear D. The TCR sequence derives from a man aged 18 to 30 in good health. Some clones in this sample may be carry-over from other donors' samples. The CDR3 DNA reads TGTGCCAGCAGCTTGGGTCTGGGCCTCGCGAGGACTGAAGCTTTCTTT. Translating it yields CASSLGLGLARTEAFF.